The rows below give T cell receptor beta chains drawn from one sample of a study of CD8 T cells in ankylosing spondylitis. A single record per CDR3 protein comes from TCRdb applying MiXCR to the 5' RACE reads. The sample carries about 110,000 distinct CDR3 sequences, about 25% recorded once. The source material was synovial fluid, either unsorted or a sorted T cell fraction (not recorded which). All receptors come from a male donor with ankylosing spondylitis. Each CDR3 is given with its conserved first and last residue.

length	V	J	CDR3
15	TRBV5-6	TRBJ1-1	CASSKQDRLNTEAFF
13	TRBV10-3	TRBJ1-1	CAISDGRNTEAFF
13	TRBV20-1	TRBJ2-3	CSAGQRLTDTQYF
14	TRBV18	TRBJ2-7	CASSPGVSSYEQYF
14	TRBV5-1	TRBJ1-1	CASSFRGQGVEAFF
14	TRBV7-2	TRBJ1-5	CASSLKGGNQPQHF
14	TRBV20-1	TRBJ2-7	CSARPGLAAYEQYF
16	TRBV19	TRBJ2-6	CASSIARHAGANVLTF
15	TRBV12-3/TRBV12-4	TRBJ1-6	CASSLTGSYNSPLHF
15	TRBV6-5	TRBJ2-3	CASSSAPASLDTQYF
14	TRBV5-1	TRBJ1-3	CASSPMASGNTIYF
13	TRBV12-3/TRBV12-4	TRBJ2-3	CASSQKNTDTQYF
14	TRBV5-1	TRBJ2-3	CASSFRQVTDTQYF